This T cell receptor beta chain is drawn from a study of beta chain features in type 1 diabetes. As for the study in general: Age and gender were similar between patients and healthy donors, as were cell yields. The study, taken as a whole, reports: Relative to healthy donors, patients appeared to have naive, central memory and Treg TCRB repertoires that were more similar. There was a moderate but significant shortening of TCRB CDR3s in all four CD4+ subsets of Type 1 diabetes patients.

With respect to this clone: Its antigen is not known.

The collection from each donor was one heparinised blood draw averaging roughly 0.11 L. Sorting that relied on CD45RO/CCR7/CD25/CD127/CD95/CD27 yielded CD4+ naive, central memory, regulatory and stem cell-like memory cells. The V gene's germline CDR1 is SGDLS and CDR2 YYNGEE. This CDR3 has 13 amino acids. V lost 0 bases to trimming and J lost 4 bases, with 7 bases between them. The investigators reverse transcribed all of the isolated RNA, so they sequenced expressed TCRB transcripts. Data came from immunoSEQ multiplex PCR; TCRdb stores just in-frame clones and leaves some out. The sample holds a few hundred thousand clones, roughly a quarter seen once.

The chain couples TRBV9 to TRBJ2-5; D unresolved. The specimen sequenced was naive CD4+ T cells from blood. This receptor was obtained from a woman aged 25 to 39 with type 1 diabetes. The CDR3 DNA reads TGTGCCAGCAGCGTAGCAGGTTCAGAGACCCAGTACTTC. Translation: CASSVAGSETQYF.